The 30 T cell receptor beta chains reported below all come from one sample, sequenced in a study of blood T cell repertoires in COVID-19. Profiled with immunoSEQ multiplex PCR; TCRdb holds only in-frame clones, not every one. Here the sample spans 85,000 to 95,000 clones, 75% to 90% being singletons. The sample taken for sequencing was peripheral blood. The receptors stem from a woman of 80 years or more with acute or convalescent COVID-19.

The rearrangement links TRBV28 to TRBJ2-1, with D possibly being TRBD2 (5 bases). Germline V gene sequence: CDR1 MDHEN, CDR2 SYDVKM. The V and J ends lost 5 bases and 1 base respectively, with 9 bases between them. The CDR3 consists of 14 residues. The CDR3 nucleotides are TGTGCCAGCAGTCGACGGGATTCCTACAATGAGCAGTTCTTC. Translated, it gives CASSRRDSYNEQFF.

The rearrangement uses TRBV7-2 and TRBJ2-7; D is unresolved. The germline V gene encodes CDR1 SGHTA and CDR2 FQGNSA. The ends were cut back, 3 bases at V and 2 bases at J, with 8 bases in the middle. The CDR3 covers 13 residues. The CDR3 spells CASSLRSPYEQYF. The CDR3 DNA sequence: TGTGCCAGCAGCTTGAGGAGTCCCTACGAGCAGTACTTC.

The gene calls are TRBV18 and TRBJ2-1; 7 bases align to TRBD2. The CDR3 has 13 amino acids. Per the germline V gene, CDR1 is KGHSH and CDR2 is LQKENI. The V gene end was trimmed by 4 bases and the J gene end by 16 bases; junction bases not matched to a gene: 13. The CDR3 DNA sequence: TGTGCCAGCTCACTCAACTCCGGGACTATCAGTTTCTTC. Translating gives CASSLNSGTISFF.

This chain uses TRBV30 with TRBJ1-6; 9 bases fit TRBD1. The CDR3 has 14 amino acids. CDR1 and CDR2 (germline): GTSNPN, SVGIG (reference sequence). After removal of 2 bases from V and 10 bases from J, the junction contained 6 bases not matched to a gene. This chain's CDR3 is CAWSKNRGRSPLHF. The DNA of the CDR3 is TGTGCCTGGAGTAAAAACAGGGGGCGGTCACCCCTCCACTTT.

This clone has a single count. CDR3 bases: TGTGCCAGCAGCCTTGGACTGCAAGAGACCCAGTACTTC. Protein product: CASSLGLQETQYF. The V and J genes are TRBV5-5 and TRBJ2-5, with D possibly matching TRBD2 (5 bases). The CDR3 has 13 residues. Between the trimmed V and J ends, which lost 4 bases and 2 bases, there was a span of 9 bases. Germline values: CDR1 SGHKS, CDR2 YYEKEE (reference sequence).

The CDR3 here is CASSINIGNTIYF. The CDR3 DNA is TGTGCCAGTAGTATTAATATAGGAAACACCATATATTTT. The genes are TRBV19 and TRBJ1-3, with D hard to call. The ends were cut back, 3 bases at V and 4 bases at J, with 7 bases in the middle. Germline V gene data show CDR1 as LNHDA and CDR2 as SQIVND (reference sequence). This CDR3 spans 13 amino acids.

This clone was observed a handful of times. The chain couples TRBV6-6 to TRBJ1-5, with 9 bases identical to TRBD1. V lost 3 bases to trimming and J lost 5 bases; unmatched junction nucleotides: 8. The CDR3 has 16 amino acids. Germline V gene data show CDR1 as MNHNY and CDR2 as SVGAGI (reference sequence). DNA of the CDR3: TGTGCCAGCAGTTATACTTGGGGACAGGGTGATCAGCCCCAGCATTTT. This codes for CASSYTWGQGDQPQHF.

The rearrangement links TRBV4-2 to TRBJ2-7; no firm D call. The ends were cut back, 1 base at V and 0 bases at J, with 7 bases in the middle. This CDR3 is 14 amino acids long. Germline V gene data show CDR1 as LGHNA and CDR2 as YNFKEQ. CDR3 loop: CASSQGDNSYEQYF. In DNA, the CDR3 is TGTGCCAGCAGCCAAGGTGACAACTCCTACGAGCAGTACTTC.

The V gene is TRBV28, the J gene TRBJ2-7; 7 positions match TRBD2. CDR3 length: 14 amino acids. V lost 6 bases, J lost 7 bases, and 12 bases stayed unmatched. The germline CDR1 and CDR2 sequences are MDHEN and SYDVKM. This CDR3 is CASRKTGTGGEQYF. The CDR3, as DNA: TGTGCCAGCAGAAAGACTGGGACCGGGGGGGAGCAGTACTTC.

This chain joins TRBV19 and TRBJ1-2, with 9 bases fitting TRBD1. The V segment lost 5 bases and the J segment 7 bases; nucleotides outside the gene matches: 8. The CDR3 length is 14 residues. The germline gives CDR1 LNHDA, CDR2 SQIVND (reference sequence). DNA of the CDR3: TGTGCCAGTAGTCCGACAGGGGGAAGGAGTGGCTACACCTTC. It encodes CASSPTGGRSGYTF.

This clone was observed once. The rearrangement uses TRBV19 and TRBJ1-5; 8 nucleotides line up with TRBD1. J gave up 2 bases and V 4 bases, and 7 bases lay outside the gene matches. CDR1 is LNHDA and CDR2 is SQIVND in the germline V gene (reference sequence). The CDR3 length is 16 residues. Here the CDR3 reads CASSNFGTGRNQPQHF. Here the CDR3 DNA reads TGTGCCAGTAGTAACTTCGGGACAGGCCGCAATCAGCCCCAGCATTTT.

The chain combines TRBV24-1 with TRBJ2-7; 10 bases match TRBD2. This CDR3 has 16 residues. The germline V gene encodes CDR1 KGHDR and CDR2 SFDVKD. The ends lost 2 bases at V and 4 bases at J; junction bases unmatched: 7. Written as DNA, the CDR3 is TGTGCCACCAGTGATTCATCTAGCGGGGGACTATACGAGCAGTACTTC. This sequence encodes CATSDSSSGGLYEQYF.

J is TRBJ2-1 and V is TRBV5-1, with 7 bases lining up with TRBD1. Germline-derived CDR1 and CDR2 are SGHRS and YFSETQ. The trim removed 0 bases at V and 8 bases at J, leaving 20 bases unmatched. The CDR3 is 19 amino acids. CDR3 nucleotide sequence: TGCGCCAGCAGCTTGGCACCCCTTCCGGTGGGACAGAATACGGATGAGCAGTTCTTC. Translation: CASSLAPLPVGQNTDEQFF.

This clone was detected only once. The chain combines TRBV19 with TRBJ2-7; D might be TRBD1 (5 bases). V shed 3 bases and J shed 3 bases, with 9 bases lying between them. This CDR3 contains 13 residues. Germline CDR1 and CDR2: LNHDA and SQIVND (reference sequence). The CDR3 here is CASSIQGNYEQYF. CDR3 DNA: TGTGCCAGTAGTATCCAGGGAAACTACGAGCAGTACTTC.

This clone turned up a few times. J is TRBJ1-1 and V is TRBV2, with TRBD1 as a possible D gene (5 bases). The CDR3 runs 15 residues. Trimming took off 1 base at V and 4 bases at J, with 13 bases between the two ends. Germline V CDR1 and CDR2: SNHLY, FYNNEI. DNA for the CDR3: TGTGCCAGCAGTGAAGGGCAGGGTGGTTTCACTGAAGCTTTCTTT. Translating it yields CASSEGQGGFTEAFF.

The chain couples TRBV5-8 to TRBJ1-6; TRBD1 matches at 8 bases. The V gene end was trimmed by 7 bases and the J gene end by 7 bases; junction bases not matched to a gene: 13. This CDR3 comprises 16 residues. The germline V gene has CDR1 SGHTS and CDR2 YDEGEE. The CDR3 is CASGPQDRVRNSPLHF. In DNA, the CDR3 is TGTGCCAGCGGGCCACAGGACAGGGTCAGAAATTCACCCCTCCACTTT. The variable domain in full, completed from reference TRBV5-8 and TRBJ1-6, reads EAGVTQSPTHLIKTRGQQATLRCSPISGHTSVYWYQQALGLGLQFLLWYDEGEERNRGNFPPRFSGRQFPNYSSELNVNALELEDSALYLCASGPQDRVRNSPLHFGNGTRLTVT.

The V gene is TRBV4-2, the J gene TRBJ2-7; D may be TRBD1 (6 bases). V was pared by 1 base and J by 0 bases, with 10 bases between. Germline values: CDR1 LGHNA, CDR2 YNFKEQ. The CDR3 covers 15 residues. The CDR3 bases are TGTGCCAGCAGCCAAGTTCCAGGGGACTCCTACGAGCAGTACTTC. Encoded protein: CASSQVPGDSYEQYF.

The chain has TRBV5-6 and TRBJ1-3; tentative D call: TRBD1 (5 bases). V lost 1 base and J 0 bases, leaving 5 bases between the germline ends. The CDR3 is made up of 14 amino acids. CDR1 is SGHDT, CDR2 YYEEEE, per germline. The CDR3 DNA reads TGTGCCAGCAGCTTGACAGGCTCTGGAAACACCATATATTTT. It translates to CASSLTGSGNTIYF. The full variable domain, rest sourced from reference TRBV5-6 and TRBJ1-3, is DAGVTQSPTHLIKTRGQQVTLRCSPKSGHDTVSWYQQALGQGPQFIFQYYEEEERQRGNFPDRFSGHQFPNYSSELNVNALLLGDSALYLCASSLTGSGNTIYFGEGSWLTVV.

This clone was found a few times. CDR3 sequence: CASSRGETAYNEQFF. As DNA, the CDR3 is TGTGCCAGCAGCCGCGGAGAGACAGCATACAATGAGCAGTTCTTC. The chain combines TRBV7-3 with TRBJ2-1, with D maybe TRBD1 (5 bases). CDR3 size: 15 residues. CDR1 and CDR2 from the germline V gene are SGHTA and FQGTGA. The V and J ends lost 5 bases and 4 bases respectively, with 15 bases between them.

In this sample, this clone turned up once. This same CDR3 is encoded by further DNA sequences in the sample. The chain recombines TRBV10-3 with TRBJ1-1; tentative D call: TRBD1 (5 bases). CDR1 is ENHRY, CDR2 SYGVKD, per germline. Trimming removed 7 bases from V and 5 bases from J, with 8 bases in between. The CDR3 extends over 11 amino acids. CDR3 bases: TGTGCCATCATGGGGGGGACTGAAGCTTTCTTT. Translation: CAIMGGTEAFF.

This sequence joins TRBV2 and TRBJ1-5; 9 nucleotides match TRBD1. The CDR3 runs 16 residues. Germline V lookup: CDR1 SNHLY, CDR2 FYNNEI. V shed 0 bases and J 4 bases; nucleotides not matched to a gene: 4. CDR3: CASSEARGQGNQPQHF. The CDR3 nucleotides are TGTGCCAGCAGTGAAGCGAGGGGACAGGGAAATCAGCCCCAGCATTTT. Based on the CDR3 plus reference TRBV2 and TRBJ1-5, the full variable domain is EPEVTQTPSHQVTQMGQEVILRCVPISNHLYFYWYRQILGQKVEFLVSFYNNEISEKSEIFDDQFSVERPDGSNFTLKIRSTKLEDSAMYFCASSEARGQGNQPQHFGDGTRLSIL.

This chain joins TRBV5-4 and TRBJ2-7; D perhaps matches TRBD2 (5 bases). CDR3 length: 12 amino acids. V gave up 4 bases and J gave up 6 bases, with 11 bases separating them. Germline CDR1 reads SGHNT; CDR2 reads YYREEE (reference sequence). The DNA for the CDR3 is TGTGCCAGCAGCCTCGGGGAACTCGAGCAGTACTTC. It is translated as CASSLGELEQYF.

This clone has a single count. The chain couples TRBV19 to TRBJ1-3, with D hard to call. V lost 6 bases, J lost 4 bases, and 7 bases lay in between. Germline V gene data show CDR1 as LNHDA and CDR2 as SQIVND (reference sequence). This CDR3 spans 12 amino acids. This chain's CDR3 is CASSTTGNTIYF. For the CDR3, the DNA is TGTGCCAGTAGCACGACAGGAAACACCATATATTTT.

The chain recombines TRBV28 with TRBJ1-1; no clear D gene. The CDR3 covers 15 residues. Germline CDR1 reads MDHEN; CDR2 reads SYDVKM. Deletions cut 1 base from V and 0 bases from J, with 9 bases between. Written as DNA, the CDR3 is TGTGCCAGCAGTTTATCACAAGTTATGAACACTGAAGCTTTCTTT. This codes for CASSLSQVMNTEAFF.

The V gene is TRBV12-3 or TRBV12-4, the J gene TRBJ1-1, with D maybe TRBD1 (5 bases). Trimming removed 5 bases at V and 4 bases at J, with 8 bases between. The CDR3 has 12 amino acids. As DNA, the CDR3 is TGTGCCAGCAGTGGCGGGGGCACTGAAGCTTTCTTT. Residues: CASSGGGTEAFF.

The chain employs TRBV11-2 and TRBJ1-6; D gene ambiguous. The CDR3 is 15 residues long. The V end was cut by 5 bases, the J end by 7 bases, with 15 bases between. Germline V gene sequence: CDR1 SGHAT, CDR2 FQNNGV. Here the CDR3 DNA reads TGTGCCAGCAGCCCCCCGTGGGAGTCGAATTCACCCCTCCACTTT. Protein: CASSPPWESNSPLHF.

CDR3 protein: CASSPRGGNSPLHF. DNA for the CDR3: TGTGCCAGCAGCCCAAGGGGGGGGAATTCACCCCTCCACTTT. The chain joins TRBV5-4 to TRBJ1-6, with D possibly matching TRBD1 (6 bases). The CDR3 is 14 amino acids. V lost 4 bases and J lost 7, with 12 bases in between. CDR1 and CDR2 (germline): SGHNT, YYREEE (reference sequence).

The CDR3, as DNA: TGTGCCAGCAGCTCGTCAAGGGGGGGTGAAAAACTGTTTTTT. It codes for CASSSSRGGEKLFF. The chain couples TRBV5-4 to TRBJ1-4; D may be TRBD1 (6 bases). Germline V gene lookup returns CDR1 SGHNT and CDR2 YYREEE (reference sequence). The V end lost 3 bases, the J end lost 7 bases, and 13 bases lay between the germline ends. The CDR3 sequence is 14 residues long.

The rearrangement uses TRBV19 and TRBJ1-3, with TRBD1 matching over 9 bases. J was trimmed by 2 bases and V by 7 bases; bases with no gene match: 9. The CDR3 length is 16 residues. Per germline, CDR1 LNHDA and CDR2 SQIVND (reference sequence). CDR3 loop: CASNHFGDRAGNTIYF. The CDR3 DNA sequence: TGTGCCAGTAATCATTTCGGGGACAGGGCTGGAAACACCATATATTTT.

V usage is TRBV14 and J usage is TRBJ2-1, with 9 bases that match TRBD2. The CDR3 has 14 amino acids. Germline values: CDR1 SGHDN, CDR2 FVKESK. After removal of 2 bases from V and 16 bases from J, the junction contained 12 bases not matched to a gene. The DNA of the CDR3 is TGTGCCAGCAGCCAACCCCAGCGGGGGGTGAGCTTTTTCTTC. Residues: CASSQPQRGVSFFF.